The rows below give T cell receptor beta chains drawn from one sample of a study of technical replicates of blood from a handful of donors. Produced via immunoSEQ multiplex PCR; TCRdb's table is partial and in-frame only. Seen here are around 85,000 clones, about 94% observed once, and the top ten hold 0.25% to 0.3%. The specimen was T cells isolated from PBMCs. These receptors were obtained from a human donor in good health. CDR3s include the opening cysteine and the closing phenylalanine or tryptophan. The order of the fields is J gene, D gene, V gene, clone size, CDR3 protein, CDR3 DNA. The D gene is left open where the match is weak. Expanded clones get a size class; other rows say once, few or many, or leave the size out.

TRBJ1-3 NA TRBV28 NA CASGAGYTGNTIYF TGTGCCAGCGGCGCGGGGTACACTGGAAACACCATATATTTT
TRBJ2-7 NA TRBV5-8 NA CASSLQPGTYYEQYF TGTGCCAGCAGCTTGCAGCCCGGGACTTACTACGAGCAGTACTTC
TRBJ2-1 TRBD2 TRBV5-5 once CASSPKLAETSNEQFF TGTGCCAGCAGCCCTAAACTAGCGGAGACCTCCAATGAGCAGTTCTTC
TRBJ2-7 NA TRBV19 NA CASSLGPPYEQYF TGTGCCAGTAGTCTGGGGCCTCCCTACGAGCAGTACTTC
TRBJ1-1 NA TRBV5-1 NA CASSLVGGAEAFF TGCGCCAGCAGCTTGGTAGGGGGAGCTGAAGCTTTCTTT
TRBJ2-7 TRBD1 TRBV18 NA CASSPPPFLDGTARYEQYF TGTGCCAGCTCACCACCGCCTTTCCTCGATGGGACAGCCCGTTACGAGCAGTACTTC
TRBJ1-5 TRBD1 TRBV18 NA CASSPEGASQPQHF TGTGCCAGCTCACCTGAGGGGGCTAGTCAGCCCCAGCATTTT
TRBJ2-7 NA TRBV5-1 NA CASSLKGDEQYF TGCGCCAGCAGCTTAAAAGGGGACGAGCAGTACTTC
TRBJ1-5 NA TRBV12-2 NA CASRLGVSGPQHF TGTGCAAGTCGCTTAGGGGTTTCGGGGCCCCAGCATTTT
TRBJ2-1 TRBD2 TRBV19 NA CASSIAGGNNEQFF TGTGCCAGTAGTATAGCGGGGGGGAACAATGAGCAGTTCTTC
TRBJ2-3 TRBD2 TRBV9 NA CASSRLAASTDTQYF TGTGCCAGCAGCCGACTAGCGGCGAGCACAGATACGCAGTATTTT
TRBJ1-1 TRBD1 TRBV6-6 NA CASSYADRDHTEAFF TGTGCCAGCAGTTACGCCGACAGGGATCACACTGAAGCTTTCTTT
TRBJ2-7 TRBD2 TRBV5-4 NA CASSLEARAGVYEQYF TGTGCCAGCAGCTTGGAAGCGCGAGCGGGAGTTTACGAGCAGTACTTC
TRBJ2-5 TRBD2 TRBV15 NA CATSRDELALNEQETQYF TGTGCCACCAGCAGAGATGAACTAGCGTTGAATGAACAAGAGACCCAGTACTTC
TRBJ2-2 NA TRBV12-5 NA CASGQGTGELFF TGTGCTAGTGGCCAGGGAACCGGGGAGCTGTTTTTT
TRBJ2-5 TRBD2 TRBV19 NA CASSITSGRAVETQYF TGTGCCAGTAGTATAACTAGCGGGAGGGCCGTAGAGACCCAGTACTTC
TRBJ2-5 TRBD1 TRBV19 NA CASSPGQGAMETQYF TGTGCCAGTAGTCCGGGACAGGGGGCTATGGAGACCCAGTACTTC
TRBJ2-7 NA TRBV7-2 NA CASSTMESSYEQYF TGTGCCAGCAGCACAATGGAGAGCTCCTACGAGCAGTACTTC
TRBJ2-1 TRBD2 TRBV27 NA CASRGGLAGGSSYNEQFF TGTGCCAGCAGAGGTGGACTAGCGGGGGGTAGCTCCTACAATGAGCAGTTCTTC
TRBJ2-5 TRBD2 TRBV9 NA CASSVGGAGDQETQYF TGTGCCAGCAGCGTAGGAGGGGCGGGGGACCAAGAGACCCAGTACTTC
TRBJ2-7 NA TRBV18 NA CASQTSQGYEQYF TGTGCCAGCCAAACGAGCCAGGGGTACGAGCAGTACTTC
TRBJ2-7 TRBD2 TRBV27 NA CASSPGLAVYEQYF TGTGCCAGCAGCCCGGGACTAGCGGTCTACGAGCAGTACTTC
TRBJ1-2 NA TRBV10-1 NA CASSESRQRSYTF TGCGCCAGCAGTGAGTCGAGGCAGAGAAGCTACACCTTC
TRBJ2-7 TRBD1 TRBV5-1 NA CASSLGTGFSYEQYF TGCGCCAGCAGCTTGGGGACAGGATTCTCCTACGAGCAGTACTTC
TRBJ1-1 NA TRBV4-1 NA CASSQESWQVNTEAFF TGCGCCAGCAGCCAAGAATCCTGGCAGGTGAACACTGAAGCTTTCTTT
TRBJ2-2 NA TRBV27 NA CASSPNTGELFF TGTGCCAGCAGTCCAAACACCGGGGAGCTGTTTTTT
TRBJ1-5 NA TRBV5-6 NA CASSLRGFSNQPQHF TGTGCCAGCAGCTTGCGAGGGTTTAGCAATCAGCCCCAGCATTTT
TRBJ2-7 NA TRBV7-9 NA CASSLAGRYEQYF TGTGCCAGCAGCTTAGCGGGGCGCTACGAGCAGTACTTC
TRBJ2-3 TRBD2 TRBV7-6 once CASSRKGGPTDTQYF TGTGCCAGCAGCAGAAAGGGAGGGCCCACAGATACGCAGTATTTT
TRBJ1-3 NA TRBV15 NA CATSGRLSGNTIYF TGTGCCACCAGCGGCCGACTCTCTGGAAACACCATATATTTT
TRBJ2-4 TRBD1 TRBV6-1 NA CASTGQVDIQYF TGTGCCAGCACGGGACAGGTTGACATTCAGTACTTC